This T cell receptor beta chain was captured in a study of T cell repertoires in cytomegalovirus infection. As regards this clonotype: The antigen remains undetermined. A junction boundary mismatches the germline segment, possibly from a read error.

The CDR3 runs 14 residues. TCRdb re-called the reads with MiXCR, one entry per CDR3 protein. The table has some 940,000 distinct CDR3 sequences, under 40% seen once. The receptor's source is a human donor in good health (CMV status not recorded). Some clones in this sample may be carry-over from other donors' samples. The sequences come from cultured CD8+ T cells from PBMCs, collected from culture after CMV antigen stimulation. V is TRBV5-3 and J is TRBJ2-5; D is possibly TRBD1 (5 bases). TRBV5-3 is an open reading frame, and its role is uncertain. The chain's CDR3 is CASSFKSGLETQYF. CDR3 nucleotide sequence: TGTGCCAGCAGCTTTAAATCAGGGCTCGAGACCCAGTACTTC.